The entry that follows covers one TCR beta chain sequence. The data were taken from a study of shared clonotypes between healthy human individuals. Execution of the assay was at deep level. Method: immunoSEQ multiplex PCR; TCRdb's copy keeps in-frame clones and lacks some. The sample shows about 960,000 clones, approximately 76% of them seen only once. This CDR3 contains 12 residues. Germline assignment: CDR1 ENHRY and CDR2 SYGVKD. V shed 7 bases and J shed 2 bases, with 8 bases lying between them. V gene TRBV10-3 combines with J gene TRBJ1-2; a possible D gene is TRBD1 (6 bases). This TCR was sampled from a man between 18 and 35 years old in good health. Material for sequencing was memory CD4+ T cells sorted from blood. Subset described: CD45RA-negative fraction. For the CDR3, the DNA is TGTGCCATCAAAACAGGGAACTATGGCTACACCTTC. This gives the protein CAIKTGNYGYTF.